Each of the 27 T cell receptor beta chains below was sequenced from the same sample in a study of blood T cell repertoires in COVID-19. The method was immunoSEQ multiplex PCR; TCRdb's version includes in-frame clones alone and lacks a portion of them. The table has about 240,000 clones, approximately 82% seen once. Sequencing used peripheral blood. The receptor set was obtained from a woman between 18 and 29 years old with acute or convalescent COVID-19.

The rearrangement uses TRBV5-6 and TRBJ1-1; the D is unclear. Germline CDR1 is SGHDT and CDR2 is YYEEEE. Trimming removed 2 bases from V and 1 base from J, with 9 bases in between. The CDR3 covers 14 residues. The CDR3 region is CASSFVFPNTEAFF. The CDR3 DNA follows: TGTGCCAGCAGCTTTGTATTCCCGAACACTGAAGCTTTCTTT.

This clone was counted only a few times. The chain combines TRBV2 with TRBJ2-7; TRBD2 agrees at 9 bases. This CDR3 is built from 13 residues. CDR1 is SNHLY, CDR2 FYNNEI, per germline. J was trimmed by 6 bases and V by 3 bases; bases with no gene match: 3. The CDR3 loop reads CASSDIAGVEQYF. CDR3 bases: TGTGCCAGCAGTGACATAGCGGGAGTCGAGCAGTACTTC. Combining the CDR3 with reference TRBV2 and TRBJ2-7 gives the whole variable domain EPEVTQTPSHQVTQMGQEVILRCVPISNHLYFYWYRQILGQKVEFLVSFYNNEISEKSEIFDDQFSVERPDGSNFTLKIRSTKLEDSAMYFCASSDIAGVEQYFGPGTRLTVT.

Concerning this clone itself: Other DNA sequences in this sample translate to the same CDR3. The chain is built from TRBV20-1 and TRBJ2-1; 13 bases match TRBD2. Looked up from germline, CDR1 is DFQATT and CDR2 is SNEGSKA (reference sequence). This CDR3 is built from 16 residues. J was trimmed by 6 bases and V by 3 bases; bases with no gene match: 8. The CDR3 here is CSASTPTSGRVNEQFF. As DNA, the CDR3 is TGCAGTGCTAGTACCCCAACTAGCGGGAGGGTCAATGAGCAGTTCTTC.

This sequence joins TRBV24-1 and TRBJ2-1, with TRBD2 matching over 11 bases. Germline assignment: CDR1 KGHDR and CDR2 SFDVKD. CDR3 size: 22 residues. V trimming: 4 bases; J trimming: 9 bases; junction bases outside the gene matches: 28. The CDR3 DNA follows: TGTGCCACCAGTGAGTACACCGAGGGACTAGCGGTCCGGGAGTATCGGCCAATTGAGCAGTTCTTC. Its protein product is CATSEYTEGLAVREYRPIEQFF.

V gene TRBV5-1 combines with J gene TRBJ1-1, with 7 positions matching TRBD1. Germline V gene sequence: CDR1 SGHRS, CDR2 YFSETQ. This CDR3 contains 16 residues. V shed 3 bases and J 4 bases; nucleotides not matched to a gene: 12. CDR3 coding DNA: TGCGCCAGCAGCTCCCGTAGGGGGCTGTACGCCACTGAAGCTTTCTTT. Translating gives CASSSRRGLYATEAFF.

The chain links TRBV28 to TRBJ1-1, with TRBD1 matching 8 bases. Germline V gene lookup returns CDR1 MDHEN and CDR2 SYDVKM. The CDR3 covers 15 residues. The junction had 7 bases not matched to a gene; V was cut back by 3 bases and J by 4 bases. The DNA of the CDR3 is TGTGCCAGCAGTTTCTCAGGGGGCGTGGGCACTGAAGCTTTCTTT. Protein sequence: CASSFSGGVGTEAFF.

The chain combines TRBV30 with TRBJ2-7, with 9 bases identical to TRBD2. This CDR3 is 15 amino acids long. Germline V gene data show CDR1 as GTSNPN and CDR2 as SVGIG (reference sequence). Trimming took 2 bases from V and 2 from J; bases not matched to a gene: 7. This chain's CDR3 is CAWSYGLARTYEQYF. CDR3 DNA sequence: TGTGCCTGGAGTTACGGACTAGCGCGAACCTACGAGCAGTACTTC.

The chain links TRBV7-2 to TRBJ1-4; D is unresolved. The CDR3 extends over 16 amino acids. V lost 2 bases to trimming and J lost 2 bases, with 12 bases between them. In germline, CDR1 is SGHTA, CDR2 FQGNSA. Written as DNA, the CDR3 is TGTGCCAGCAGCTTAAGGTTCGGAGGCACTAATGAAAAACTGTTTTTT. Its protein is CASSLRFGGTNEKLFF.

V usage is TRBV11-2 and J usage is TRBJ2-7, with D uncertain. This CDR3 is 12 amino acids long. In germline, CDR1 is SGHAT, CDR2 FQNNGV. Trimming cost V 0 bases and J 7 bases, with 7 bases left between them. The CDR3 loop reads CASSLDHGEQYF. The CDR3 DNA reads TGTGCCAGCAGCTTAGATCACGGGGAGCAGTACTTC.

This chain connects TRBV5-1 to TRBJ2-5, with 10 bases lining up with TRBD2. This CDR3 is 15 amino acids long. The V and J ends lost 6 bases and 4 bases, in that order; junction bases with no gene match: 9. Germline values: CDR1 SGHRS, CDR2 YFSETQ. The CDR3 nucleotides are TGCGCCAGCACCGCCTTAGCGGGAGGAGGAGAGACCCAGTACTTC. This codes for CASTALAGGGETQYF.

The chain joins TRBV30 to TRBJ1-1; D not certain. Between the trimmed V and J ends, which lost 3 bases and 5 bases, there was a span of 13 bases. The CDR3 length is 13 residues. Germline CDR1 is GTSNPN and CDR2 is SVGIG (reference sequence). The CDR3 sequence is CAWSLGVRTEAFF. For the CDR3, the DNA is TGTGCCTGGAGCCTCGGGGTAAGGACTGAAGCTTTCTTT.

J is TRBJ2-7 and V is TRBV6-6; TRBD1 matches 8 bases. Germline assignment: CDR1 MNHNY and CDR2 SVGAGI (reference sequence). Losses at the gene ends were 0 bases for V and 7 bases for J; bases not matched to a gene: 8. There are 15 residues in the CDR3. CDR3 sequence: CASSYSGTGGGEQYF. CDR3 nucleotide sequence: TGTGCCAGCAGTTACTCGGGGACAGGAGGGGGGGAGCAGTACTTC.

The gene calls are TRBV10-1 and TRBJ2-7; D is undetermined. V was shortened by 3 bases and J by 0 bases, with 3 bases between the two germline ends. The CDR3 is made up of 12 amino acids. Germline CDR1 reads WNHNN; CDR2 reads SYGVQD (reference sequence). CDR3 sequence (DNA): TGCGCCAGCAGTGACTACTCCTACGAGCAGTACTTC. Protein product: CASSDYSYEQYF.

This clone was detected only once. The J gene is TRBJ1-2, the V gene TRBV4-1, with D uncertain. The ends were cut back, 0 bases at V and 4 bases at J, with 9 bases in the middle. This CDR3 is built from 14 residues. Germline CDR1 reads MGHRA; CDR2 reads YSYEKL. CDR3 in amino acids: CASSQDVNTYGYTF. For the CDR3, the DNA is TGCGCCAGCAGCCAAGATGTCAACACCTATGGCTACACCTTC.

Only a few counts were recorded for this clone. The rearrangement links TRBV7-9 to TRBJ2-5; D not resolved. Per the germline V gene, CDR1 is SEHNR and CDR2 is FQNEAQ (reference sequence). V shed 6 bases and J shed 3 bases, with 5 bases lying between them. The CDR3 length is 11 residues. In nucleotides, the CDR3 is TGTGCCAGCAGTTCAGAAGAGACCCAGTACTTC. It is translated as CASSSEETQYF.

DNA for the CDR3: TGTGCCAGCAGTGTAGCGGGAAGTTACAATGAGCAGTTCTTC. The encoded protein is CASSVAGSYNEQFF. The V gene is TRBV6-2 or TRBV6-3, the J gene TRBJ2-1, with 8 positions matching TRBD2. V lost 5 bases, J lost 4 bases, and 4 bases stayed unmatched. This CDR3 is 14 amino acids long. Germline assignment: CDR1 MNHEY and CDR2 SVGEGT.

This clone came up once. The chain has TRBV11-3 and TRBJ1-5, with D unresolved. V was cut by 0 bases and J by 5 bases, with 11 bases left in between. This CDR3 has 15 amino acids. The germline gives CDR1 SGHNT, CDR2 YENEEA. In nucleotides, the CDR3 is TGTGCCAGCAGCTTAGATTGTGCAGACTATCAGCCCCAGCATTTT. Protein product: CASSLDCADYQPQHF.

The V call is TRBV18, the J call TRBJ2-5; D is unresolved. V was shortened by 2 bases and J by 7 bases, with 8 bases between the two germline ends. Germline assignment: CDR1 KGHSH and CDR2 LQKENI. There are 12 residues in the CDR3. CDR3 DNA: TGTGCCAGCTCACCAATGAGAGGGACCCAGTACTTC. Translated: CASSPMRGTQYF.

This sequence joins TRBV28 and TRBJ1-5, with 9 bases fitting TRBD1. V gave up 4 bases and J gave up 2 bases; unmatched junction bases: 3. Germline-derived CDR1 and CDR2 are MDHEN and SYDVKM. CDR3 size: 15 residues. CDR3 in amino acids: CASSSQGAGNQPQHF. The CDR3 region has the DNA TGTGCCAGCAGTTCACAGGGGGCTGGCAATCAGCCCCAGCATTTT.

This chain joins TRBV28 and TRBJ1-5, with a possible D match to TRBD1 (6 bases). The germline CDR1 and CDR2 sequences are MDHEN and SYDVKM. This CDR3 has 16 residues. The V end lost 1 base, the J end lost 0 bases, and 10 bases lay between the germline ends. The DNA for the CDR3 is TGTGCCAGCAGTTTATCATCAGGGGCTAGCAATCAGCCCCAGCATTTT. It yields the protein CASSLSSGASNQPQHF.

V gene TRBV9 combines with J gene TRBJ2-3, with 7 bases aligning to TRBD1. With V trimmed by 4 bases and J by 2 bases, 7 bases remained unmatched. Germline CDR1 reads SGDLS; CDR2 reads YYNGEE. The CDR3 has 15 amino acids. CDR3 residues: CASSQRQGNTDTQYF. The CDR3 DNA reads TGTGCCAGCAGCCAACGACAGGGAAACACAGATACGCAGTATTTT.

This chain joins TRBV6-5 and TRBJ2-1; 11 positions agree with TRBD2. The CDR3 is made up of 14 amino acids. The germline V gene has CDR1 MNHEY and CDR2 SVGAGI. V shed 8 bases, J shed 3 bases, and the junction held 3 bases outside the gene matches. Here the CDR3 reads CASSTSGVYNEQFF. The CDR3 nucleotides are TGTGCCAGCTCGACTAGCGGGGTCTACAATGAGCAGTTCTTC.

This chain links TRBV28 with TRBJ1-2; 10 bases map to TRBD1. The germline gives CDR1 MDHEN, CDR2 SYDVKM. V was clipped by 3 bases and J by 2 bases; unmatched bases: 15. The CDR3 extends over 19 amino acids. CDR3 DNA: TGTGCCAGCAGTTTTGGTTCCGGGACAGGGGCGGTGAGCAACTATGGCTACACCTTC. Translated: CASSFGSGTGAVSNYGYTF.

This chain uses TRBV7-9 with TRBJ1-1; 8 bases match TRBD1. This CDR3 has 17 amino acids. CDR1 is SEHNR and CDR2 is FQNEAQ in the germline V gene (reference sequence). J was trimmed by 0 bases and V by 6 bases; bases with no gene match: 12. CDR3 amino acids: CASRDPSRTGLNTEAFF. For the CDR3, the DNA is TGTGCCAGCAGGGACCCCTCCCGGACAGGGTTGAACACTGAAGCTTTCTTT.

J is TRBJ2-3 and V is TRBV19; TRBD1 agrees at 7 bases. This CDR3 region has 14 residues. CDR1 is LNHDA, CDR2 SQIVND, per germline (reference sequence). V trimming: 6 bases; J trimming: 2 bases; junction bases outside the gene matches: 5. CDR3 protein: CASRKQGLTDTQYF. DNA of the CDR3: TGTGCCAGTAGGAAACAGGGGCTCACAGATACGCAGTATTTT.

This sequence joins TRBV28 and TRBJ1-2; D possibly corresponds to TRBD1 (5 bases). Germline-derived CDR1 and CDR2 are MDHEN and SYDVKM. This CDR3 is built from 12 residues. V lost 3 bases to trimming and J lost 8 bases, with 10 bases between them. The CDR3 nucleotides read TGTGCCAGCAGTTTGAGTCCAGGGGGCTACACCTTC. Translation: CASSLSPGGYTF.

The chain carries TRBV6-1 and TRBJ1-5; 12 bases map to TRBD1. The CDR3 is 16 residues long. V shed 4 bases, J shed 6 bases, and the junction held 7 bases outside the gene matches. Germline CDR1 reads MNHNS; CDR2 reads SASEGT. The CDR3 spells CASSVAGTGGGQPQHF. The DNA for the CDR3 is TGTGCCAGCAGTGTGGCCGGGACAGGGGGCGGTCAGCCCCAGCATTTT.